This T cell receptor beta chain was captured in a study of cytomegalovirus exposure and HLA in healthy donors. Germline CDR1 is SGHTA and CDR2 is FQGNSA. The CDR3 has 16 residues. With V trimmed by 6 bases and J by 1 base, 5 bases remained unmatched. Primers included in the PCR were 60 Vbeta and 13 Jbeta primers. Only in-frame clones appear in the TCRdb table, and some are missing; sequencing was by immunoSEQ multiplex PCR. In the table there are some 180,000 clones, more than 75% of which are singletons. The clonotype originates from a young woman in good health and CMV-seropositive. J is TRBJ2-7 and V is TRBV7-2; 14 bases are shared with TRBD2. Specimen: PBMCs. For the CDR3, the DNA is TGTGCCAGCAGTCCGACTAGCGGGGGGGGGTCCTACGAGCAGTACTTC. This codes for CASSPTSGGGSYEQYF.